This TCR beta chain was recorded in a study of T cell repertoires in cytomegalovirus infection. Study as a whole: A matching HLA type, together with CMV infection, was signaled by public TCR beta signatures. General study points: Carriers of CMV plus the relevant HLA were identified by cumulative public TCR beta family frequency. In two of eight donors, the top clonotype was HLA-C-restricted CMV-specific.

This CDR3 is 15 amino acids long. CDR1 is SEHNR and CDR2 is FQNEAQ in the germline V gene (reference sequence). V dropped 3 bases and J dropped 4; count of bases not matched to a gene: 2. TCRdb called the reads again in MiXCR, with one record for every CDR3 protein. The table has about 490,000 distinct CDR3 sequences, about 15% seen once. This clonotype was recorded many times. Antigen: not known. The chain carries TRBV7-9 and TRBJ2-7; 14 bases agree with TRBD2. This receptor was taken from a human donor in good health (CMV status not recorded). Some clones in this sample may be carry-over from other donors' samples. Sample: CD8+ T cells from PBMCs. CDR3 amino acids: CASSLTSGRAYEQYF. For the CDR3, the DNA is TGTGCCAGCAGCTTGACTAGCGGGAGGGCTTACGAGCAGTACTTC.